The next 8 T cell receptor beta chains were all read from a single sample in a study of blood T cell repertoires in COVID-19. Assay: immunoSEQ multiplex PCR; the TCRdb copy retains only in-frame clones and omits some. The sample records some 89,000 clones, over 70% being singletons. The sample taken for sequencing was peripheral blood. All receptors derive from a man aged 55 to 70 with acute or convalescent COVID-19.

This clone appeared a few times. The rearrangement joins TRBV12-5 to TRBJ2-1; 14 bases match TRBD2. V lost 1 base, J lost 9 bases, and 2 bases stayed unmatched. Germline V lookup: CDR1 LGHNT, CDR2 FRNRAP. The CDR3 has 15 amino acids. CDR3 amino acids: CASGLGTSGGSEQFF. Written as DNA, the CDR3 is TGTGCTAGTGGTTTGGGGACTAGCGGGGGGAGTGAGCAGTTCTTC. The full variable domain, in which reference TRBV12-5 and TRBJ2-1 provide the parts outside the CDR3, is DARVTQTPRHKVTEMGQEVTMRCQPILGHNTVFWYRQTMMQGLELLAYFRNRAPLDDSGMPKDRFSAEMPDATLATLKIQPSEPRDSAVYFCASGLGTSGGSEQFFGPGTRLTVL.

The chain employs TRBV5-4 and TRBJ2-3; TRBD2 aligns across 7 bases. The CDR3 is 15 amino acids. Germline V gene lookup returns CDR1 SGHNT and CDR2 YYREEE (reference sequence). V lost 4 bases to trimming and J lost 4 bases; unmatched junction nucleotides: 9. The CDR3 DNA follows: TGTGCCAGCAGCCCTTCGGGTCGGGGGGCAGATACGCAGTATTTT. Translation: CASSPSGRGADTQYF.

Only one count was recorded for this clone. The chain recombines TRBV4-1 with TRBJ2-7; TRBD1 matches 8 bases. The CDR3 has 16 amino acids. The germline CDR1 and CDR2 sequences are MGHRA and YSYEKL. Germline trimming cut 4 bases from V and 0 bases from J; bases unmatched to any gene: 8. CDR3 loop: CASSRMPGQASYEQYF. For the CDR3, the DNA is TGCGCCAGCAGCCGCATGCCGGGACAGGCCTCCTACGAGCAGTACTTC.

The CDR3 nucleotides read TGTGCCAGCAGCTCCCCCCGGGCCTCGCGAGGGGGCTACACCTTC. Its protein product is CASSSPRASRGGYTF. The genes are TRBV7-9 and TRBJ1-2; D is undetermined. Germline-derived CDR1 and CDR2 are SEHNR and FQNEAQ (reference sequence). The germline V and J ends were trimmed by 4 bases and 8 bases, with 20 bases remaining between them. This CDR3 region has 15 residues.

In this sample, this clone turned up once. The V gene is TRBV3-1 (or the pseudogene TRBV3-2), the J gene TRBJ2-6, with TRBD1 identical over 12 bases. Trimming cost V 4 bases and J 4 bases; bases outside gene matches: 11. Germline CDR1 is LGHDT and CDR2 is YNNKEL (reference sequence). The CDR3 totals 19 residues. CDR3: CASSRPGQGASAGANVLTF. In DNA, the CDR3 is TGTGCCAGCAGCCGTCCGGGACAGGGGGCCTCGGCGGGGGCCAACGTCCTGACTTTC.

This clone was observed a handful of times. The CDR3 protein is CASSSGGSNQPQHF. In DNA form, the CDR3 reads TGTGCCAGCAGCTCGGGGGGTAGCAATCAGCCCCAGCATTTT. The chain joins TRBV28 to TRBJ1-5, with D tentatively TRBD1 (5 bases). The germline CDR1 and CDR2 sequences are MDHEN and SYDVKM. V dropped 6 bases and J dropped 0 bases, with 9 bases sitting between them. CDR3 size: 14 residues.

V usage is TRBV6-6 and J usage is TRBJ1-5, with 10 bases aligning to TRBD1. This CDR3 has 18 amino acids. With V trimmed by 6 bases and J by 6 bases, 17 bases remained unmatched. CDR1 MNHNY and CDR2 SVGAGI come from the germline V gene (reference sequence). The CDR3 nucleotides are TGTGCCAGCAGCCGAACTGGGCAGGGGACAGGGGTGCTTCAGCCCCAGCATTTT. This translates into CASSRTGQGTGVLQPQHF.

The V and J genes are TRBV9 and TRBJ2-5, with D perhaps TRBD2 (7 bases). V gave up 0 bases and J gave up 5 bases, with 14 bases separating them. The CDR3 is 15 amino acids. CDR1 and CDR2 (germline): SGDLS, YYNGEE. The CDR3 spells CASSVVGGGGETQYF. For the CDR3, the DNA is TGTGCCAGCAGCGTAGTCGGCGGGGGCGGTGAGACCCAGTACTTC.